This record covers a single TCR beta chain. The entry originates in a study of OX40 agonist ivuxolimab in advanced cancers. Profiling relied on immunoSEQ multiplex PCR, and the TCRdb table lists in-frame clones only, not all of them. The table records roughly 80,000 clones, 83% of them present only once. The CDR3 is 16 residues long. V shed 5 bases, J shed 1 base, and the junction held 2 bases outside the gene matches. The germline V gene has CDR1 SEHNR and CDR2 FQNEAQ (reference sequence). This sequence originates from an adult with an advanced solid tumor such as melanoma, head and neck, liver or kidney cancer. The rearrangement uses TRBV7-9 and TRBJ2-5; 15 bases are a match to TRBD2. Here the sequenced sample was CD4+ or CD8+ T cells sorted from blood, taken in a trial of the OX40 agonist ivuxolimab. The chain's CDR3 is CASSRTSGGAQETQYF. The CDR3 nucleotides read TGTGCCAGCAGCCGGACTAGCGGGGGGGCCCAAGAGACCCAGTACTTC. Combining the CDR3 with reference TRBV7-9 and TRBJ2-5 gives the whole variable domain DTGVSQNPRHKITKRGQNVTFRCDPISEHNRLYWYRQTLGQGPEFLTYFQNEAQLEKSRLLSDRFSAERPKGSFSTLEIQRTEQGDSAMYLCASSRTSGGAQETQYFGPGTRLLVL.